This record looks at one TCR beta chain sequence and its context. The target antigen is unknown. Per the germline V gene, CDR1 is ENHRY and CDR2 is SYGVKD. The CDR3 totals 15 residues. Trimming cost V 0 bases and J 1 base, with 10 bases left between them. Beta-chain TCR CDR3 regions were amplified from RNA transcripts. RT-PCR with HTBI primers came first, then second-round multiplex PCR. Using its own MiXCR run on the multiplex PCR reads, TCRdb lists one record per CDR3 protein. The profile shows 650,000 to 900,000 distinct CDR3 sequences, roughly 40% of them singletons. The source of the sample is a study of Graves' ophthalmopathy and Graves' hyperthyroidism. Points from the study as a whole: Most expanded clonotypes in thyroid above 0.001 frequency also showed up in blood. Both an approximately 70% sensitivity and a 72.22% specificity characterized the model's predictions of ophthalmopathy progression.

Out of about 9.3 ml of fresh peripheral blood, PBMCs were obtained. What was sequenced was peripheral blood. V and J are TRBV10-3 and TRBJ2-7, with D tentatively TRBD1 (6 bases). The clonotype comes from an adult man with Graves' ophthalmopathy. The DNA for the CDR3 is TGTGCCATCAGTGAGTCGGACAGCCCTTCCTACGAGCAGTACTTC. It specifies CAISESDSPSYEQYF.